The 32 T cell receptor beta chains below come from one sample, sequenced in a study of cytomegalovirus exposure and HLA in healthy donors. The protocol was immunoSEQ multiplex PCR, while the TCRdb copy is restricted to in-frame clones and leaves out a portion. The sample holds about 130,000 clones; more than 70% are singletons and the top ten take 1.4%. The sample taken for sequencing was PBMCs. These receptors all come from a man between 25 and 39 years old in good health and CMV-seronegative.

The V call is TRBV2, the J call TRBJ2-1; 13 bases align to TRBD2. The junction had 6 bases not matched to a gene; V was cut back by 5 bases and J by 8 bases. This CDR3 is built from 15 residues. Germline values: CDR1 SNHLY, CDR2 FYNNEI. The CDR3 reads CASSPTSGRAHEQFF. The CDR3, as DNA: TGTGCCAGCAGTCCTACTAGCGGGAGGGCCCATGAGCAGTTCTTC. Combining the CDR3 with reference TRBV2 and TRBJ2-1 gives the whole variable domain EPEVTQTPSHQVTQMGQEVILRCVPISNHLYFYWYRQILGQKVEFLVSFYNNEISEKSEIFDDQFSVERPDGSNFTLKIRSTKLEDSAMYFCASSPTSGRAHEQFFGPGTRLTVL.

The chain is built from TRBV7-2 and TRBJ2-7; 8 bases align to TRBD1. Germline CDR1 is SGHTA and CDR2 is FQGNSA. This CDR3 is 15 amino acids long. The trim removed 5 bases at V and 0 bases at J, leaving 6 bases unmatched. This chain's CDR3 is CASSQRDRFSYEQYF. CDR3 nucleotide sequence: TGTGCCAGCAGCCAAAGGGACAGGTTCTCCTACGAGCAGTACTTC.

The chain is built from TRBV11-2 and TRBJ1-2; 8 nucleotides agree with TRBD1. The CDR3 runs to 12 residues. CDR1 SGHAT and CDR2 FQNNGV come from the germline V gene. V was clipped by 5 bases and J by 6 bases; unmatched bases: 2. For the CDR3, the DNA is TGTGCCAGCAGCGCGACAGGGGATGGCTACACCTTC. Its protein is CASSATGDGYTF.

The V and J genes are TRBV11-2 and TRBJ2-3; D gene ambiguous. The V end was cut by 5 bases, the J end by 4 bases, with 13 bases between. The CDR3 has 14 amino acids. Germline V gives CDR1 SGHAT, CDR2 FQNNGV. CDR3: CASSTGLVPDTQYF. DNA for the CDR3: TGTGCCAGCAGCACCGGTCTGGTGCCAGATACGCAGTATTTT.

This chain links TRBV25-1 with TRBJ2-7, with 7 bases matching TRBD1. This CDR3 region has 16 residues. Germline V lookup: CDR1 MGHDK, CDR2 SYGVNS. V dropped 3 bases and J dropped 9; count of bases not matched to a gene: 17. In DNA form, the CDR3 reads TGTGCCAGCAGTGACACTAGGACAGGTCTCATCTCGGGGCAGTACTTC. Translating it yields CASSDTRTGLISGQYF.

This clone was counted once. The chain carries TRBV5-1 and TRBJ2-1; unclear D gene. Per the germline V gene, CDR1 is SGHRS and CDR2 is YFSETQ. Trimming removed 1 base at V and 10 bases at J, with 12 bases between. This CDR3 is built from 13 residues. In nucleotides, the CDR3 is TGCGCCAGCAGCTTGCTCGCTCTCCGGGAGCAGTTCTTC. Translation: CASSLLALREQFF.

V gene TRBV15 combines with J gene TRBJ2-4, with 10 bases lining up with TRBD1. V lost 8 bases to trimming and J lost 8 bases; unmatched junction nucleotides: 3. Germline V lookup: CDR1 LNHNV, CDR2 YYDKDF (reference sequence). The CDR3 is made up of 12 amino acids. CDR3 region: CATRDRGDIQYF. The CDR3 coding sequence is TGTGCCACCCGGGACAGGGGCGACATTCAGTACTTC.

The CDR3 nucleotides are TGTGCCAGCAGCATACGACAGGGGCTACAGTTCTTC. This sequence encodes CASSIRQGLQFF. The rearrangement links TRBV5-6 to TRBJ2-1, with 8 nucleotides matching TRBD1. The V gene end was trimmed by 4 bases and the J gene end by 13 bases; junction bases not matched to a gene: 7. Germline CDR1 reads SGHDT; CDR2 reads YYEEEE. The CDR3 loop spans 12 amino acids.

The chain links TRBV6-1 to TRBJ2-2, with a possible D match to TRBD1 (9 bases). CDR3 size: 17 residues. Germline loops: CDR1 MNHNS, CDR2 SASEGT. Trimming cost V 4 bases and J 6 bases, with 21 bases left between them. The CDR3 region is CASSARGGQGRPGELFF. DNA for the CDR3: TGTGCCAGCAGTGCCCGGGGGGGACAGGGTCGTCCCGGGGAGCTGTTTTTT.

A single count supports this clone. The V gene is TRBV10-3, the J gene TRBJ2-7, with a weak D call TRBD1 (5 bases). Germline V gene lookup returns CDR1 ENHRY and CDR2 SYGVKD. V lost 5 bases, J lost 1 base, and 18 bases lay in between. The CDR3 loop spans 16 amino acids. Here the CDR3 DNA reads TGTGCCATCAGTCTTGAAAGACAGATGCGATCCTACGAGCAGTACTTC. Protein product: CAISLERQMRSYEQYF.

The chain uses TRBV5-5 and TRBJ2-7; weak D call: TRBD1 (6 bases). This CDR3 spans 15 amino acids. V dropped 4 bases and J dropped 3 bases, with 17 bases sitting between them. Germline loops: CDR1 SGHKS, CDR2 YYEKEE (reference sequence). The CDR3 reads CASSRREGVSYEQYF. The CDR3 region has the DNA TGTGCCAGCAGCCGTCGTGAGGGGGTTAGCTACGAGCAGTACTTC.

This chain joins TRBV6-5 and TRBJ2-2, with 9 bases matching TRBD1. Per the germline V gene, CDR1 is MNHEY and CDR2 is SVGAGI. V dropped 0 bases and J dropped 3; count of bases not matched to a gene: 2. CDR3 length: 16 residues. CDR3 region: CASSYSGQGYTGELFF. For the CDR3, the DNA is TGTGCCAGCAGTTACTCGGGACAGGGTTACACCGGGGAGCTGTTTTTT.

The chain employs TRBV6-1 and TRBJ2-7; D ambiguous. Trimming pared 3 bases from V and 1 base from J, leaving 4 bases between. Germline loops: CDR1 MNHNS, CDR2 SASEGT. The CDR3 spans 12 residues. The DNA for the CDR3 is TGTGCCAGCAGTGACCAGTCCTACGAGCAGTACTTC. Residues: CASSDQSYEQYF.

The chain carries TRBV6-1 and TRBJ1-1; D gene ambiguous. V was trimmed by 5 bases and J by 1 base, leaving 8 bases between them. From germline, CDR1 is MNHNS and CDR2 SASEGT. This CDR3 has 13 residues. CDR3 amino acids: CASSKTENTEAFF. CDR3 sequence (DNA): TGTGCCAGCAGTAAAACAGAGAACACTGAAGCTTTCTTT.

This chain connects TRBV7-2 to TRBJ2-3; 8 positions agree with TRBD2. CDR1 SGHTA and CDR2 FQGNSA come from the germline V gene. Trimming cost V 6 bases and J 6 bases; bases outside gene matches: 11. This CDR3 region has 15 residues. CDR3 amino acids: CASRPGLAESDTQYF. CDR3 DNA sequence: TGTGCCAGCAGACCCGGACTAGCTGAGTCGGATACGCAGTATTTT.

The V and J genes are TRBV19 and TRBJ2-7, with TRBD2 identical over 13 bases. In germline, CDR1 is LNHDA, CDR2 SQIVND (reference sequence). The trim removed 2 bases at V and 4 bases at J, leaving 5 bases unmatched. This CDR3 comprises 16 residues. The CDR3 DNA sequence: TGTGCCAGTAGTATAATCTGGACTAGCGGGAGTTACGAGCAGTACTTC. Amino acid sequence: CASSIIWTSGSYEQYF.

The chain links TRBV10-2 to TRBJ2-7; a weak D match, TRBD2 (6 bases). This CDR3 is 16 amino acids long. From germline, CDR1 is WSHSY and CDR2 SAAADI. With 9 bases removed from V and 3 bases from J, the gap between germline ends came to 24 bases. In DNA, the CDR3 is TGCGCCAGTCGAACCCCCTTAGCGGCAGGTTTCTACGAGCAGTACTTC. Protein: CASRTPLAAGFYEQYF.

The chain uses TRBV27 and TRBJ2-7; 7 nucleotides match TRBD1. Losses at the gene ends were 5 bases for V and 5 bases for J; bases not matched to a gene: 12. The length of the CDR3 is 15 residues. The germline V gene has CDR1 MNHEY and CDR2 SMNVEV (reference sequence). CDR3 nucleotide sequence: TGTGCCAGCAGTGTAATGGGACAGAGTGTGGACGAGCAGTACTTC. Translated, it gives CASSVMGQSVDEQYF.

This chain connects TRBV30 to TRBJ2-2; D gene unclear. This CDR3 region has 13 residues. Germline CDR1 is GTSNPN and CDR2 is SVGIG (reference sequence). V was cut by 0 bases and J by 6 bases, with 8 bases left in between. The DNA of the CDR3 is TGTGCCTGGAGTGTACTGTCCGCCGGGGAGCTGTTTTTT. This translates into CAWSVLSAGELFF.

The chain is built from TRBV25-1 and TRBJ1-1; tentative D call: TRBD1 (6 bases). CDR3 length: 13 amino acids. CDR1 is MGHDK, CDR2 SYGVNS, per germline. Between the trimmed V and J ends, which lost 7 bases and 5 bases, there was a span of 14 bases. CDR3 amino acids: CASTRRGGTEAFF. DNA for the CDR3: TGTGCCAGCACCAGAAGGGGGGGAACTGAAGCTTTCTTT. Combining the CDR3 with reference TRBV25-1 and TRBJ1-1 gives the whole variable domain EADIYQTPRYLVIGTGKKITLECSQTMGHDKMYWYQQDPGMELHLIHYSYGVNSTEKGDLSSESTVSRIRTEHFPLTLESARPSHTSQYLCASTRRGGTEAFFGQGTRLTVV.

V usage is TRBV5-1 and J usage is TRBJ2-7, with 9 bases identical to TRBD1. Germline CDR1 and CDR2: SGHRS and YFSETQ. Germline trimming cut 4 bases from V and 6 bases from J; bases unmatched to any gene: 8. This CDR3 has 14 residues. The CDR3 loop is CASSAGQGSGEQYF. The CDR3 DNA follows: TGCGCCAGCAGCGCCGGACAGGGGTCGGGCGAGCAGTACTTC. The full variable domain, rest sourced from reference TRBV5-1 and TRBJ2-7, is KAGVTQTPRYLIKTRGQQVTLSCSPISGHRSVSWYQQTPGQGLQFLFEYFSETQRNKGNFPGRFSGRQFSNSRSEMNVSTLELGDSALYLCASSAGQGSGEQYFGPGTRLTVT.

The J gene is TRBJ2-1, the V gene TRBV2; weak D call: TRBD1 (5 bases). The germline gives CDR1 SNHLY, CDR2 FYNNEI. This CDR3 has 10 residues. The V end lost 6 bases, the J end lost 10 bases, and 7 bases lay between the germline ends. The DNA of the CDR3 is TGTGCCAGCAGAAACAGGGAGCAGTTCTTC. Its translation is CASRNREQFF. Together with reference TRBV2 and TRBJ2-1, the CDR3 gives the full variable domain: EPEVTQTPSHQVTQMGQEVILRCVPISNHLYFYWYRQILGQKVEFLVSFYNNEISEKSEIFDDQFSVERPDGSNFTLKIRSTKLEDSAMYFCASRNREQFFGPGTRLTVL.

A single count supports this clone. The V call is TRBV25-1, the J call TRBJ2-2, with TRBD1 matching over 8 bases. V gave up 6 bases and J gave up 5 bases; unmatched junction bases: 8. CDR3 length equals 15 residues. The V gene's germline CDR1 is MGHDK and CDR2 SYGVNS. This CDR3 is CASRGQGAWTGELFF. The CDR3 nucleotides read TGTGCCAGCAGAGGTCAGGGGGCTTGGACCGGGGAGCTGTTTTTT.

The chain carries TRBV13 and TRBJ2-3; the match to TRBD2 covers 11 bases. Looked up from germline, CDR1 is PRHDT and CDR2 is FYEKMQ (reference sequence). V was clipped by 3 bases and J by 9 bases; unmatched bases: 14. This CDR3 is 17 amino acids long. CDR3 in amino acids: CASSFRRLAGGESTQYF. CDR3 bases: TGTGCCAGCAGCTTTCGACGCCTAGCGGGAGGCGAGAGCACGCAGTATTTT.

The V and J genes are TRBV4-3 and TRBJ2-1; D may be TRBD2 (6 bases). The CDR3 loop spans 15 amino acids. Trimming left V 1 base short and J 8 bases short, with 15 bases between. Germline CDR1 and CDR2: LGHNA and YSLEER. CDR3 sequence reads: CASSQVSTRPDEQFF. The CDR3 DNA follows: TGCGCCAGCAGCCAAGTTTCGACTAGACCCGATGAGCAGTTCTTC.

The rearrangement joins TRBV5-1 to TRBJ1-2; D is possibly TRBD1 (6 bases). Between the trimmed V and J ends, which lost 2 bases and 5 bases, there was a span of 13 bases. The CDR3 has 14 amino acids. Germline-derived CDR1 and CDR2 are SGHRS and YFSETQ. DNA for the CDR3: TGCGCCAGCAGCTTAGACGGGACAACGTATGGCTACACCTTC. Translating gives CASSLDGTTYGYTF.

This rearrangement joins TRBV7-2 to TRBJ2-6, with D possibly matching TRBD2 (5 bases). V gave up 4 bases and J gave up 0 bases, with 16 bases separating them. CDR1 is SGHTA, CDR2 FQGNSA, per germline. CDR3 size: 18 residues. CDR3 in amino acids: CASSWMVGLSSGANVLTF. CDR3 sequence (DNA): TGTGCCAGCAGCTGGATGGTCGGACTTTCCTCTGGGGCCAACGTCCTGACTTTC.

The CDR3 region is CASSLPTTGGGNEQFF. The CDR3 region has the DNA TGTGCCAGCAGTTTACCGACGACAGGGGGGGGAAATGAGCAGTTCTTC. The chain has TRBV28 and TRBJ2-1; TRBD1 aligns across 9 bases. CDR3 length: 16 amino acids. Germline loops: CDR1 MDHEN, CDR2 SYDVKM. Trimming removed 2 bases from V and 7 bases from J; junction bases left unmatched: 9.

The chain has TRBV7-2 and TRBJ2-6, with 7 bases lining up with TRBD2. Germline V gene lookup returns CDR1 SGHTA and CDR2 FQGNSA. V trimming: 3 bases; J trimming: 1 base; junction bases outside the gene matches: 6. CDR3 length: 17 residues. CDR3 DNA: TGTGCCAGCAGCTTTTCGGGGGGTCGATCTGGGGCCAACGTCCTGACTTTC. This encodes CASSFSGGRSGANVLTF.

The chain joins TRBV5-1 to TRBJ1-2; tentatively, D is TRBD1 (5 bases). CDR1 SGHRS and CDR2 YFSETQ come from the germline V gene. This CDR3 has 12 residues. The V end was cut by 5 bases, the J end by 5 bases, with 10 bases between. CDR3 bases: TGCGCCAGCAGTAGTCGGGGGTATGGCTACACCTTC. Translating gives CASSSRGYGYTF.

The rearrangement links TRBV6-4 to TRBJ2-1; 7 positions match TRBD1. From germline, CDR1 is MRHNA and CDR2 SNTAGT. Unmatched junction bases numbered 4, after V lost 4 bases and J lost 4 bases. CDR3 length: 14 amino acids. CDR3 region: CASSGDREYNEQFF. The CDR3 region has the DNA TGTGCCAGCAGTGGAGACAGGGAATACAATGAGCAGTTCTTC.

The gene calls are TRBV18 and TRBJ2-3; 9 bases line up with TRBD1. The CDR3 is 15 residues long. The V gene end was trimmed by 6 bases and the J gene end by 3 bases; junction bases not matched to a gene: 7. Germline V gene lookup returns CDR1 KGHSH and CDR2 LQKENI. CDR3 DNA: TGTGCCAGCTCTCCTTCGGACAGGGGTACAGATACGCAGTATTTT. Translating gives CASSPSDRGTDTQYF.